The rows below give T cell receptor beta chains drawn from one sample of a study of T cells in Graves' hyperthyroidism and ophthalmopathy. TCRdb reanalysed the multiplex PCR reads using MiXCR and keeps one entry per CDR3 protein. The table shows around 360,000 distinct CDR3 sequences, with approximately 14% occurring only once. The specimen sequenced was blood. The source is a woman in her fifties or sixties with Graves' ophthalmopathy. Both conserved end residues are part of each CDR3. Fields, in order: V gene, J gene, D gene, clone size, CDR3 protein, CDR3 DNA. A D gene is named only where the DNA matches it firmly. Where a row states a size, it is once, few, many or the class of an expanded clone; other rows omit it.

v_gene: TRBV24-1; j_gene: TRBJ1-2; d_gene: .; abundance: many; CDR3aa: CATSDWGGADGYTF; CDR3nt: TGTGCCACCAGTGACTGGGGGGGGGCGGATGGCTACACCTTC
v_gene: TRBV30; j_gene: TRBJ2-2; d_gene: .; abundance: .; CDR3aa: CAWSPRKGELFF; CDR3nt: TGTGCCTGGAGTCCCAGAAAGGGGGAGCTGTTTTTT
v_gene: TRBV9; j_gene: TRBJ1-2; d_gene: .; abundance: many; CDR3aa: CASSATPVGYGYTF; CDR3nt: TGTGCCAGCAGCGCCACTCCGGTTGGCTATGGCTACACCTTC
v_gene: TRBV20-1; j_gene: TRBJ2-2; d_gene: TRBD2; abundance: .; CDR3aa: CSASYSGRTGELFF; CDR3nt: TGCAGTGCTAGCTACAGCGGGAGAACCGGGGAGCTGTTTTTT
v_gene: TRBV11-2; j_gene: TRBJ1-5; d_gene: .; abundance: many; CDR3aa: CASSLGEGMGQPQHF; CDR3nt: TGTGCCAGCAGCTTAGGGGAGGGGATGGGTCAGCCCCAGCATTTT
v_gene: TRBV24-1; j_gene: TRBJ1-5; d_gene: TRBD1; abundance: few; CDR3aa: CATSDSRGGTGSNQPQHF; CDR3nt: TGTGCCACCAGTGATTCCCGGGGGGGGACAGGAAGCAATCAGCCCCAGCATTTT
v_gene: TRBV30; j_gene: TRBJ2-7; d_gene: TRBD2; abundance: many; CDR3aa: CAWSLGLAGYEQYF; CDR3nt: TGTGCCTGGAGCCTCGGGCTAGCGGGATACGAGCAGTACTTC
v_gene: TRBV5-1; j_gene: TRBJ2-7; d_gene: .; abundance: .; CDR3aa: CASSYGTAGYEQYF; CDR3nt: TGCGCCAGCAGCTACGGGACAGCGGGCTACGAGCAGTACTTC
v_gene: TRBV7-9; j_gene: TRBJ2-7; d_gene: .; abundance: .; CDR3aa: CAGSSTYEQYF; CDR3nt: TGTGCCGGCAGCAGCACCTACGAGCAGTACTTC
v_gene: TRBV29-1; j_gene: TRBJ2-1; d_gene: .; abundance: many; CDR3aa: CSGQADYNEQFF; CDR3nt: TGCAGCGGCCAGGCCGACTACAATGAGCAGTTCTTC
v_gene: TRBV3-1; j_gene: TRBJ2-1; d_gene: TRBD2; abundance: few; CDR3aa: CASSTGLAGGHEQFF; CDR3nt: TGTGCCAGCAGCACGGGACTAGCGGGAGGGCATGAGCAGTTCTTC
v_gene: TRBV20-1; j_gene: TRBJ2-7; d_gene: .; abundance: many; CDR3aa: CSARRGEMVRYEQYF; CDR3nt: TGCAGTGCTAGGAGGGGGGAGATGGTTCGGTACGAGCAGTACTTC
v_gene: TRBV6-5; j_gene: TRBJ2-1; d_gene: .; abundance: few; CDR3aa: CASSYSLTGTPLPNNEQFF; CDR3nt: TGTGCCAGCAGTTACTCTCTAACGGGAACACCCCTACCTAACAATGAGCAGTTCTTC
v_gene: TRBV10-2; j_gene: TRBJ2-2; d_gene: TRBD2; abundance: .; CDR3aa: CASMPVRTWEGPNTGELFF; CDR3nt: TGCGCCAGCATGCCGGTCCGGACATGGGAGGGACCGAACACCGGGGAGCTGTTTTTT
v_gene: TRBV3-1; j_gene: TRBJ1-5; d_gene: .; abundance: many; CDR3aa: CASSQDWGRGHQPQHF; CDR3nt: TGTGCCAGCAGCCAAGATTGGGGCCGGGGGCATCAGCCCCAGCATTTT
v_gene: TRBV28; j_gene: TRBJ1-1; d_gene: .; abundance: .; CDR3aa: CASSLGGANTEASF; CDR3nt: TGTGCCAGCAGTTTAGGGGGGGCGAACACTGAAGCTTCCTTT
v_gene: TRBV12-3/TRBV12-4; j_gene: TRBJ2-1; d_gene: .; abundance: few; CDR3aa: CASSLTSNEQFF; CDR3nt: TGTGCCAGCAGTTTAACGTCCAATGAGCAGTTCTTC
v_gene: TRBV6-2/TRBV6-3; j_gene: TRBJ2-1; d_gene: .; abundance: few; CDR3aa: CASSDGTPYDEQFF; CDR3nt: TGTGCCAGCAGTGACGGGACTCCGTACGATGAGCAGTTCTTC
v_gene: TRBV3-1; j_gene: TRBJ2-1; d_gene: .; abundance: many; CDR3aa: CASSRLIGTASSYNEQFF; CDR3nt: TGTGCCAGCAGCCGACTCATCGGGACTGCAAGCTCCTACAATGAGCAGTTCTTC
v_gene: TRBV12-3/TRBV12-4; j_gene: TRBJ1-4; d_gene: .; abundance: many; CDR3aa: CASREDNNEKLFF; CDR3nt: TGTGCCAGCAGGGAGGACAATAATGAAAAACTGTTTTTT
v_gene: TRBV4-1; j_gene: TRBJ2-7; d_gene: .; abundance: few; CDR3aa: CASSHTGQGYEQYF; CDR3nt: TGCGCCAGCAGTCACACGGGACAAGGCTACGAGCAGTACTTC
v_gene: TRBV12-3/TRBV12-4; j_gene: TRBJ1-1; d_gene: .; abundance: many; CDR3aa: CASSSQTVNTEAFF; CDR3nt: TGTGCCAGCAGTTCCCAGACAGTTAACACTGAAGCTTTCTTT
v_gene: TRBV9; j_gene: TRBJ2-7; d_gene: TRBD2; abundance: many; CDR3aa: CASSPRLAGYEQYF; CDR3nt: TGTGCCAGCAGCCCACGCCTAGCGGGCTACGAGCAGTACTTC
v_gene: TRBV11-2; j_gene: TRBJ2-7; d_gene: TRBD2; abundance: many; CDR3aa: CASSPVSRTSGRGGTYEQYF; CDR3nt: TGTGCCAGCAGCCCAGTTAGTCGGACTAGCGGGAGAGGGGGTACCTACGAGCAGTACTTC
v_gene: TRBV6-5; j_gene: TRBJ2-7; d_gene: .; abundance: many; CDR3aa: CASSYRDGGRYEQYF; CDR3nt: TGTGCCAGCAGTTACCGGGACGGGGGTAGGTACGAGCAGTACTTC
v_gene: TRBV6-1; j_gene: TRBJ2-3; d_gene: .; abundance: many; CDR3aa: CASTKPQGSEPDTQYF; CDR3nt: TGTGCCAGCACCAAACCCCAGGGGTCGGAGCCAGATACGCAGTATTTT
v_gene: TRBV27; j_gene: TRBJ1-6; d_gene: .; abundance: many; CDR3aa: CASSLGHYNSPLHF; CDR3nt: TGTGCCAGCAGTTTAGGACATTATAATTCACCCCTCCACTTT
v_gene: TRBV7-2; j_gene: TRBJ2-5; d_gene: TRBD2; abundance: .; CDR3aa: CASSLRLAGGAQETQYF; CDR3nt: TGTGCCAGCAGCTTAAGGCTAGCGGGAGGGGCCCAAGAGACCCAGTACTTC
v_gene: TRBV12-3/TRBV12-4; j_gene: TRBJ2-5; d_gene: TRBD2; abundance: many; CDR3aa: CASSPAGGGETQYF; CDR3nt: TGTGCCAGCAGCCCGGCCGGGGGGGGAGAGACCCAGTACTTC
v_gene: TRBV28; j_gene: TRBJ2-2; d_gene: .; abundance: few; CDR3aa: CASSLEETGELFF; CDR3nt: TGTGCCAGCAGTTTAGAGGAAACCGGGGAGCTGTTTTTT
v_gene: TRBV29-1; j_gene: TRBJ1-2; d_gene: .; abundance: .; CDR3aa: CSAGSGAGGGYTF; CDR3nt: TGCAGCGCCGGATCCGGGGCCGGAGGTGGCTACACCTTC
v_gene: TRBV18; j_gene: TRBJ1-4; d_gene: TRBD1; abundance: .; CDR3aa: CASSPGQGANEKLFF; CDR3nt: TGTGCCAGCTCACCCGGACAGGGGGCTAATGAAAAACTGTTTTTT
v_gene: TRBV7-8; j_gene: TRBJ1-5; d_gene: .; abundance: few; CDR3aa: CASSLEGLTSNQPQHF; CDR3nt: TGTGCCAGCAGCTTAGAGGGTTTGACCAGCAATCAGCCCCAGCATTTT
v_gene: TRBV20-1; j_gene: TRBJ1-3; d_gene: .; abundance: .; CDR3aa: CSARGQTPVAGNTIYF; CDR3nt: TGCAGTGCTAGAGGCCAAACTCCTGTGGCAGGAAACACCATATATTTT
v_gene: TRBV28; j_gene: TRBJ1-2; d_gene: .; abundance: many; CDR3aa: CASSPGPYGYTF; CDR3nt: TGTGCCAGCAGTCCAGGGCCTTATGGCTACACCTTC
v_gene: TRBV7-2; j_gene: TRBJ2-7; d_gene: TRBD1; abundance: many; CDR3aa: CASSLDRGRYEQYF; CDR3nt: TGTGCCAGCAGCTTAGACAGGGGGCGGTACGAGCAGTACTTC
v_gene: TRBV19; j_gene: TRBJ1-1; d_gene: TRBD1; abundance: few; CDR3aa: CASTDRGGTEAFF; CDR3nt: TGTGCCAGTACCGACAGGGGAGGCACTGAAGCTTTCTTT
v_gene: TRBV30; j_gene: TRBJ1-1; d_gene: .; abundance: many; CDR3aa: CAWSTRVGSEAFF; CDR3nt: TGTGCCTGGAGTACTCGTGTAGGGTCTGAAGCTTTCTTT
v_gene: TRBV30; j_gene: TRBJ1-6; d_gene: .; abundance: few; CDR3aa: CAWSEGRNSPLHF; CDR3nt: TGTGCCTGGAGCGAGGGAAGGAATTCACCCCTCCACTTT
v_gene: TRBV11-2; j_gene: TRBJ1-1; d_gene: TRBD1; abundance: many; CDR3aa: CASSLGQGTSGTEAFF; CDR3nt: TGTGCCAGCAGCTTAGGACAGGGAACCTCCGGCACTGAAGCTTTCTTT